The sequence of this T cell receptor (beta chain) was determined in a study of blood T cell repertoires in COVID-19. Turning to the study itself: T cells, B-cell-depleted T cells, or PBMCs supplied cDNA or gDNA.

Trimming removed 6 bases from V and 8 bases from J, with 10 bases in between. The CDR3 has 11 amino acids. Some clones are missing from TCRdb's copy, which holds only in-frame ones; the method was immunoSEQ multiplex PCR. The sample lists approximately 50,000 clones, around 85% seen once, with approximately 15% in the top ten. The chain joins TRBV12-3 or TRBV12-4 to TRBJ1-2; D ambiguous. This sequence originates from a human donor in a cohort sampled during active COVID-19. Sequencing used peripheral blood. CDR3 DNA sequence: TGTGCCAGCAGCGACGGGGTCGGCTACACCTTC. Translation gives CASSDGVGYTF.